One and the same sample provided the 11 T cell receptor beta chains below, sequenced in a study of identical twins. TCRdb recomputed calls from the 5' RACE reads with MiXCR, one row per CDR3 protein. Of 200,000 to 250,000 distinct CDR3 sequences listed, 7% are singletons. This sample was shared with a second study, whose subject was yellow fever vaccine responses in identical twins.

Sequencing was performed on memory (CD45RO+) T cells sorted from blood. These receptors all come from a woman in her late teens or twenties in good health.

There are a few counts of this clonotype. V and J are TRBV28 and TRBJ2-5; TRBD2 is a possible D gene (5 bases). The CDR3 consists of 13 residues. The V gene's germline CDR1 is MDHEN and CDR2 SYDVKM. The V and J ends lost 2 bases and 7 bases respectively, with 11 bases between them. CDR3 nucleotides: TGTGCCAGCAGTTTAGTGGGAGAAGGGACCCAGTACTTC. It is translated as CASSLVGEGTQYF.

This clonotype was seen at least ten times. The V call is TRBV18, the J call TRBJ2-2, with D tentatively TRBD2 (6 bases). Deletions cut 5 bases from V and 4 bases from J, with 8 bases between. The CDR3 covers 13 residues. Germline V gives CDR1 KGHSH, CDR2 LQKENI. The CDR3, as DNA: TGTGCCAGCTCATCCGGGGGCACCGGGGAGCTGTTTTTT. It yields the protein CASSSGGTGELFF.

The chain employs TRBV29-1 and TRBJ2-7, with D tentatively TRBD1 (6 bases). The CDR3 has 12 residues. V was shortened by 6 bases and J by 5 bases, with 14 bases between the two germline ends. Looked up from germline, CDR1 is SQVTM and CDR2 is ANQGSEA. DNA for the CDR3: TGCAGCGTACACGGACAGATCGACGAGCAGTACTTC. This translates into CSVHGQIDEQYF.

This clonotype was picked up many times. This chain connects TRBV7-9 to TRBJ2-1; 8 bases are a match to TRBD2. The CDR3 runs 16 residues. The ends lost 5 bases at V and 9 bases at J; junction bases unmatched: 15. Germline V gives CDR1 SEHNR, CDR2 FQNEAQ (reference sequence). The CDR3 bases are TGTGCCAGCAGCAACCAGCGGGAGTCTAAATATGGTGAGCAGTTCTTC. Its protein product is CASSNQRESKYGEQFF.

This clonotype was detected a few times. V is TRBV6-5 and J is TRBJ2-5, with a possible D match to TRBD1 (5 bases). CDR1 and CDR2 (germline): MNHEY, SVGAGI. CDR3 length: 15 residues. V dropped 2 bases and J dropped 2 bases, with 12 bases sitting between them. CDR3 loop: CASSYGRTQQETQYF. As DNA, the CDR3 is TGTGCCAGCAGTTACGGGCGGACACAACAAGAGACCCAGTACTTC.

This clonotype was picked up a small number of times. This chain joins TRBV10-3 and TRBJ2-5; TRBD1 agrees at 9 bases. The CDR3 runs 19 residues. V trimming: 4 bases; J trimming: 1 base; junction bases outside the gene matches: 16. CDR1 is ENHRY and CDR2 is SYGVKD in the germline V gene. The CDR3 is CAISGSLTGGITTQETQYF. The CDR3 DNA reads as TGTGCCATCAGTGGCTCGTTGACAGGGGGTATAACCACCCAAGAGACCCAGTACTTC.

CDR3 region: CASSDTYEQYF. The CDR3 DNA follows: TGTGCCAGCAGCGATACCTACGAGCAGTACTTC. The rearrangement uses TRBV7-8 and TRBJ2-7; unclear D gene. The CDR3 is made up of 11 amino acids. Germline values: CDR1 SGHVS, CDR2 FQNEAQ. V was pared by 5 bases and J by 2 bases, with 4 bases between. Full variable domain (remainder filled in from reference TRBV7-8 and TRBJ2-7): GAGVSQSPRYKVAKRGQDVALRCDPISGHVSLFWYQQALGQGPEFLTYFQNEAQLDKSGLPSDRFFAERPEGSVSTLKIQRTQQEDSAVYLCASSDTYEQYFGPGTRLTVT.

This clonotype was picked up a small number of times. V is TRBV20-1 and J is TRBJ2-7; 7 bases line up with TRBD1. Germline CDR1 reads DFQATT; CDR2 reads SNEGSKA (reference sequence). The V gene end was trimmed by 6 bases and the J gene end by 4 bases; junction bases not matched to a gene: 3. CDR3 size: 11 residues. CDR3 DNA: TGCAGTGCGGGGGACAGTTACGAGCAGTACGTC. Residues: CSAGDSYEQYV.

This clonotype was counted at least ten times. The rearrangement links TRBV7-2 to TRBJ1-5; weak D call: TRBD1 (6 bases). The CDR3 runs 14 residues. V was trimmed by 3 bases and J by 3 bases, leaving 9 bases between them. Germline CDR1 is SGHTA and CDR2 is FQGNSA. The CDR3 sequence is CASSLGHPNQPQHF. CDR3 in DNA: TGTGCCAGCAGCTTGGGACATCCCAATCAGCCCCAGCATTTT.

This clonotype was detected a few times. The rearrangement joins TRBV2 to TRBJ1-3; no definite D call. The length of the CDR3 is 16 residues. CDR1 is SNHLY and CDR2 is FYNNEI in the germline V gene. V was cut by 3 bases and J by 2 bases, with 14 bases left in between. The CDR3 protein is CASSEDSTAAGNTIYF. The CDR3, as DNA: TGTGCCAGCAGTGAGGACTCAACGGCCGCTGGAAACACCATATATTTT. The full variable domain, in which reference TRBV2 and TRBJ1-3 provide the parts outside the CDR3, is EPEVTQTPSHQVTQMGQEVILRCVPISNHLYFYWYRQILGQKVEFLVSFYNNEISEKSEIFDDQFSVERPDGSNFTLKIRSTKLEDSAMYFCASSEDSTAAGNTIYFGEGSWLTVV.

This clonotype was observed a handful of times. This chain links TRBV6-2 or TRBV6-3 with TRBJ2-2, with 8 positions matching TRBD1. Germline assignment: CDR1 MNHEY and CDR2 SVGEGT. The V and J ends lost 6 bases and 3 bases, in that order; junction bases with no gene match: 3. The CDR3 is 14 amino acids. The CDR3 region has the DNA TGTGCCAGCAGCCAGGGGGCGTACACCGGGGAGCTGTTTTTT. This translates into CASSQGAYTGELFF.